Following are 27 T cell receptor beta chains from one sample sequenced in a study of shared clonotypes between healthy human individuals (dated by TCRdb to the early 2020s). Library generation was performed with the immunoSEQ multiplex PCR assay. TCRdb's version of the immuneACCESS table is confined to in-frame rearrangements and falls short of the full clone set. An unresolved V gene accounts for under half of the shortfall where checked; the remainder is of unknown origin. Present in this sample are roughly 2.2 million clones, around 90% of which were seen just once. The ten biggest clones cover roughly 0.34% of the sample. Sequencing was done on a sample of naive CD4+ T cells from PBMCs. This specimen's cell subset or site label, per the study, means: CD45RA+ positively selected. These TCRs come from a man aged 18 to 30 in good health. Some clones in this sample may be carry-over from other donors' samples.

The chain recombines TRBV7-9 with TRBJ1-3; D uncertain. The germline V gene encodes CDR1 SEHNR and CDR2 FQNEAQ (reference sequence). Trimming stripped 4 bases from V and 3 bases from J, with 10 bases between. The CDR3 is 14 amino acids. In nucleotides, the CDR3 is TGTGCCAGCAGCTCGAGATCTTATGGAAACACCATATATTTT. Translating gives CASSSRSYGNTIYF.

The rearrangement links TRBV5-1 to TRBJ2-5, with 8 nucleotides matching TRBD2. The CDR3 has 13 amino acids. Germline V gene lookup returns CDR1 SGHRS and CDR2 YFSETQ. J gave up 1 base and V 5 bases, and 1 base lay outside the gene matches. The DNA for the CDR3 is TGCGCCAGCAGAAGCGGGAGCCAAGAGACCCAGTACTTC. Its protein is CASRSGSQETQYF.

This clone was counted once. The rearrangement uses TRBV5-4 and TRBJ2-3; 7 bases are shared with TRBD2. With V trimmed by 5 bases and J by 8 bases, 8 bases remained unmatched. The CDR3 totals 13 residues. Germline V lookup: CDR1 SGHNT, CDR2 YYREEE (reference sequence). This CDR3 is CASSPSGDGTQYF. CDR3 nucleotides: TGTGCCAGCAGTCCCAGCGGGGACGGTACGCAGTATTTT.

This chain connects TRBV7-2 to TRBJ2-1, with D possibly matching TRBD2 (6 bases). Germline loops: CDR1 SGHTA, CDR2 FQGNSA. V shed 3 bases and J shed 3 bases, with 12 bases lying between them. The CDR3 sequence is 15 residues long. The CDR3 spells CASSFYGRGYNEQFF. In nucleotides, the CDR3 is TGTGCCAGCAGCTTTTACGGGAGAGGCTACAATGAGCAGTTCTTC.

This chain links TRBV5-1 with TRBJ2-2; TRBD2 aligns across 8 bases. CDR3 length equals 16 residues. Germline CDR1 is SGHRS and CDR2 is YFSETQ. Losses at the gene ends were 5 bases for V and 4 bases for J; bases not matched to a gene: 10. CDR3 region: CASRAGGSHGTGELFF. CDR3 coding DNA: TGCGCCAGCAGGGCGGGAGGCTCCCATGGCACCGGGGAGCTGTTTTTT.

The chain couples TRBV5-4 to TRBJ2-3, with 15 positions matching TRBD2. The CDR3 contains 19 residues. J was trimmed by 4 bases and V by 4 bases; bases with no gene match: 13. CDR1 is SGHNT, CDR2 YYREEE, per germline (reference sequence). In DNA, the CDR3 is TGTGCCAGCAGCCCACCGGGACTAGCGGGAGGTGGGGGCCCAGATACGCAGTATTTT. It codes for CASSPPGLAGGGGPDTQYF.

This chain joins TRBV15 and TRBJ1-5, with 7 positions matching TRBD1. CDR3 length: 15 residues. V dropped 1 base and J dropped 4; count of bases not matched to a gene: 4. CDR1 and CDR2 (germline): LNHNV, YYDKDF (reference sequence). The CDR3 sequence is CATSRVGRGNQPQHF. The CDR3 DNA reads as TGTGCCACCAGCAGAGTAGGCAGGGGGAATCAGCCCCAGCATTTT. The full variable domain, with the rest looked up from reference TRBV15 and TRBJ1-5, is DAMVIQNPRYQVTQFGKPVTLSCSQTLNHNVMYWYQQKSSQAPKLLFHYYDKDFNNEADTPDNFQSRRPNTSFCFLDIRSPGLGDTAMYLCATSRVGRGNQPQHFGDGTRLSIL.

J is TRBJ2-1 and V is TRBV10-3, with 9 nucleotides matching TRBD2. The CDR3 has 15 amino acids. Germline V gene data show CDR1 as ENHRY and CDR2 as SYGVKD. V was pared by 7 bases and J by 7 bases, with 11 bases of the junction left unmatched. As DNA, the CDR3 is TGTGCCATCAAGTTACTAGCGGGCCCGGAGAATGAGCAGTTCTTC. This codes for CAIKLLAGPENEQFF.

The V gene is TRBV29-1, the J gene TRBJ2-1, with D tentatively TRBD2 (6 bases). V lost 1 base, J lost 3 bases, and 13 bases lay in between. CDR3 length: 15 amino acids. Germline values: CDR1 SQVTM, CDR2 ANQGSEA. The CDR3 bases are TGCAGCGTTGAAGCGCGGGAAAGGTTCTACAATGAGCAGTTCTTC. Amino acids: CSVEARERFYNEQFF.

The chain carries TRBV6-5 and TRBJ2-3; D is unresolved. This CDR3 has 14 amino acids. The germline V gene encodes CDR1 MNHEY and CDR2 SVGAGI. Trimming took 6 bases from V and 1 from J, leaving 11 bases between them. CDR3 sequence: CASSQYLGTDTQYF. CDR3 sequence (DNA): TGTGCCAGCAGCCAATACCTTGGCACAGATACGCAGTATTTT.

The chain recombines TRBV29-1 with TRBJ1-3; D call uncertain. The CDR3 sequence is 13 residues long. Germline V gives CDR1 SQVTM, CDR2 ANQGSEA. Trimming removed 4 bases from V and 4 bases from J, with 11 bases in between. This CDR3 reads CSVATNTGNTIYF. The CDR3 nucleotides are TGCAGCGTTGCCACGAATACAGGAAACACCATATATTTT.

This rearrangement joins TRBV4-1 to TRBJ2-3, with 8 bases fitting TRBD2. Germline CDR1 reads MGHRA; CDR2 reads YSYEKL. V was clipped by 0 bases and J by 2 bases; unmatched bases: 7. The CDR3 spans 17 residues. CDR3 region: CASSQEGLVGYTDTQYF. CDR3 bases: TGCGCCAGCAGCCAAGAGGGACTAGTCGGGTACACAGATACGCAGTATTTT.

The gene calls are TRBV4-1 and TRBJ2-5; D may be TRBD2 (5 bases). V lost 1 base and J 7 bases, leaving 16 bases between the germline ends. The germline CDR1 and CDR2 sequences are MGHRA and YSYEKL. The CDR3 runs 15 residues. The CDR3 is CASSQGLAGRGTQYF. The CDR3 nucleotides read TGCGCCAGCAGCCAAGGGCTAGCTGGGCGAGGGACCCAGTACTTC.

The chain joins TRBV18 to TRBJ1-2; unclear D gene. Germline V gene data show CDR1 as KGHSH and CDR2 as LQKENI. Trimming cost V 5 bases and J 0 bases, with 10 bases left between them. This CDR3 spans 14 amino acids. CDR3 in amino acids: CASSSRVSNYGYTF. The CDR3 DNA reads TGTGCCAGCTCATCTCGGGTCTCTAACTATGGCTACACCTTC.

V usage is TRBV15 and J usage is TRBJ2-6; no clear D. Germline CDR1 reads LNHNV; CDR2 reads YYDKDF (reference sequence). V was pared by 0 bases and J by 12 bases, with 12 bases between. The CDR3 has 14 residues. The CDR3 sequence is CATSRDLPPSVLTF. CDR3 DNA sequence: TGTGCCACCAGCAGAGATCTCCCCCCAAGCGTCCTGACTTTC.

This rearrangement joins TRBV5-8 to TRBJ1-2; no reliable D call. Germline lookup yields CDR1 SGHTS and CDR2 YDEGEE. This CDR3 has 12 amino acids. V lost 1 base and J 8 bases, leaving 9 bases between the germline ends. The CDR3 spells CASSLSWGGYTF. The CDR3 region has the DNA TGTGCCAGCAGCTTGAGTTGGGGAGGCTACACCTTC.

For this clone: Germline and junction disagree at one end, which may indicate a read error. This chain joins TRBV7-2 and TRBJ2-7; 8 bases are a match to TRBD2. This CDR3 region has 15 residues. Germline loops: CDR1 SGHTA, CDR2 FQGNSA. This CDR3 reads CASSLVASGSFEQYF. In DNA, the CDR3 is TGTGCCAGCAGCTTAGTAGCTAGCGGGTCCTTCGAGCAGTACTTC.

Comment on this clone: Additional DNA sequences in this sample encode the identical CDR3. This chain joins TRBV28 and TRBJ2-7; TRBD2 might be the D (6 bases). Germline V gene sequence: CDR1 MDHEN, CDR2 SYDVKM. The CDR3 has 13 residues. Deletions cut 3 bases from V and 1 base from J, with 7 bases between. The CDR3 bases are TGTGCCAGCAGTTTGGGGGGTTCCTACGAGCAGTACTTC. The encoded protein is CASSLGGSYEQYF.

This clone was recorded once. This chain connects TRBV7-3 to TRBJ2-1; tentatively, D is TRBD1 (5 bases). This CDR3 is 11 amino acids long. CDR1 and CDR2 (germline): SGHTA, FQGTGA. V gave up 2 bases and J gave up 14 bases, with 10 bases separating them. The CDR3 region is CASSLQAGKFF. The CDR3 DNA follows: TGTGCCAGCAGCTTACAGGCAGGGAAGTTCTTC.

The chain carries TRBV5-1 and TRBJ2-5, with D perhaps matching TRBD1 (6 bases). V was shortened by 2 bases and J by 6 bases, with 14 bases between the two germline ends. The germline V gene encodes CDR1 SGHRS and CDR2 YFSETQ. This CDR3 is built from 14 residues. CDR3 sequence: CASSLGTGPKTQYF. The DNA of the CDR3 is TGCGCCAGCAGCTTAGGAACAGGGCCGAAGACCCAGTACTTC.

The CDR3 protein is CASSITRDRGDNEQFF. The CDR3 DNA sequence: TGCGCCAGCAGCATAACCCGGGACAGGGGGGACAATGAGCAGTTCTTC. J is TRBJ2-1 and V is TRBV5-1; 11 nucleotides line up with TRBD1. Germline trimming cut 4 bases from V and 5 bases from J; bases unmatched to any gene: 8. CDR3 length equals 16 residues. Germline lookup yields CDR1 SGHRS and CDR2 YFSETQ.

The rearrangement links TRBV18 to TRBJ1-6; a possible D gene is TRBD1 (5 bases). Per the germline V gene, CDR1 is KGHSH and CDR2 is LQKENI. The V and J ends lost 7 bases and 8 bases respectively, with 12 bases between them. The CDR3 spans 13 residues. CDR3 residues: CASFGTVDSPLHF. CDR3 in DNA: TGTGCCAGCTTTGGGACGGTAGATTCACCCCTCCACTTT.

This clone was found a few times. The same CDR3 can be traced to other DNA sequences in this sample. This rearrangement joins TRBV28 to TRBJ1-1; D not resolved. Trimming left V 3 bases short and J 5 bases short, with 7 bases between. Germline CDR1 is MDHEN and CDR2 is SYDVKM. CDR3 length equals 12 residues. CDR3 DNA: TGTGCCAGCAGTTTCTACCCGACTGAAGCTTTCTTT. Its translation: CASSFYPTEAFF.

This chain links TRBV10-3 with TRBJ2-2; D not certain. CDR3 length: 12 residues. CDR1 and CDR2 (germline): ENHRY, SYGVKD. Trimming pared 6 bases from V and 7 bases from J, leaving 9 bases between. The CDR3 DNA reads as TGTGCCATCAGGAAAAGTGGCGGGGAGCTGTTTTTT. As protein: CAIRKSGGELFF.

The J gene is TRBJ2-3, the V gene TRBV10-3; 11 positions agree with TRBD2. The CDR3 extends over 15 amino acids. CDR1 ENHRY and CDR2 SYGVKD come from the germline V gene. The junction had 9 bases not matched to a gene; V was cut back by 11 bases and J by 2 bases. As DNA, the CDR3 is TGTGCCGTGCGACTAGCGGGACCCACCACAGATACGCAGTATTTT. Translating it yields CAVRLAGPTTDTQYF.

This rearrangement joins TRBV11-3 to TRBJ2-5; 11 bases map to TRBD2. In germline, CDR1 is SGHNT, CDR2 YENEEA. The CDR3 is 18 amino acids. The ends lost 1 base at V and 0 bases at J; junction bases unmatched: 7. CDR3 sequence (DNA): TGTGCCAGCAGCTTAGGAGGCCGACTAGCGGGAAACCAAGAGACCCAGTACTTC. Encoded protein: CASSLGGRLAGNQETQYF.

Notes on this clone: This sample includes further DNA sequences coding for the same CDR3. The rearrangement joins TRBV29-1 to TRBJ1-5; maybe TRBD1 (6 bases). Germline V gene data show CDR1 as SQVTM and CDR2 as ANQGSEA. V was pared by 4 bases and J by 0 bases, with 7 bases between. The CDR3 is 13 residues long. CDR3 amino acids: CSVVDSSNQPQHF. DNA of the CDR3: TGCAGCGTTGTGGACAGTAGCAATCAGCCCCAGCATTTT.